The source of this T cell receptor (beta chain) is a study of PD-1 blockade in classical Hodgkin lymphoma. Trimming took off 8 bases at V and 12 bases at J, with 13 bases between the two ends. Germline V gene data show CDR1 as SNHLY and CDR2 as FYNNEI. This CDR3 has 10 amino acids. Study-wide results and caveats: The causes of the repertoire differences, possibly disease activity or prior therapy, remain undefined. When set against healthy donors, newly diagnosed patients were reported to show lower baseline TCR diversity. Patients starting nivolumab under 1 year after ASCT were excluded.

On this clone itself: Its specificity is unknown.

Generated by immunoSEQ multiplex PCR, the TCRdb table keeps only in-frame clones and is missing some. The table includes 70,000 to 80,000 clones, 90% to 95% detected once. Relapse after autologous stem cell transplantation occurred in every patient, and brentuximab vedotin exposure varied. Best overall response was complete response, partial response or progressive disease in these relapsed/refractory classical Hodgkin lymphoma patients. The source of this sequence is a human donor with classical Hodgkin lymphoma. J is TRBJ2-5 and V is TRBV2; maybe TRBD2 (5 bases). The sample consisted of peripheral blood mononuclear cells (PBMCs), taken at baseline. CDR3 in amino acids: CASQAGLEYF. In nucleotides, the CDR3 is TGTGCCAGCCAGGCGGGTCTAGAGTACTTC. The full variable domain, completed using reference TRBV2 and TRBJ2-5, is EPEVTQTPSHQVTQMGQEVILRCVPISNHLYFYWYRQILGQKVEFLVSFYNNEISEKSEIFDDQFSVERPDGSNFTLKIRSTKLEDSAMYFCASQAGLEYFGPGTRLLVL.